The sequence of this TCR beta chain was determined in a study of blood T cell repertoires in COVID-19. Study information: The cDNA or gDNA used as material had been derived from T cells, B-cell-depleted T cells, or PBMCs.

In the source study's methods: Estimates of nucleated cell counts were drawn from the amplification of reference gene primers. TCRdb keeps only in-frame clones here, not all; method: immunoSEQ multiplex PCR. V and J calls plus clone size are reproduced from that table; the DNA served to infer D and trimming. Of nearly 300,000 clones listed, roughly 88% are singletons. The length of the CDR3 is 16 residues. Germline V lookup: CDR1 MNHEY, CDR2 SMNVEV (reference sequence). The junction had 7 bases not matched to a gene; V was cut back by 0 bases and J by 6 bases. The chain is built from TRBV27 and TRBJ1-5, with 8 bases lining up with TRBD1. Sequencing used peripheral blood. The receptor was derived from a woman in her 30s who had recovered from COVID-19. This chain's CDR3 is CASSLSPTGGVQPQHF. In nucleotides, the CDR3 is TGTGCCAGCAGTTTATCGCCAACAGGGGGAGTTCAGCCCCAGCATTTT.